This T cell receptor beta chain originates from a study of shared clonotypes between healthy human individuals. Study information: Per donor, CD8 memory used one plate, CD8 naive used two, CD4 memory used three and CD4 naive used three.

The protocol was immunoSEQ multiplex PCR, while the TCRdb copy is restricted to in-frame clones and leaves out a portion. This table has approximately 2,000,000 clones, around 92% appearing once. This CDR3 has 13 residues. V lost 5 bases and J lost 1, with 8 bases in between. Per germline, CDR1 SEHNR and CDR2 FQNEAQ (reference sequence). Study-wide results and limits: It was the non-shared clonotypes that had lower generation probabilities than clonotypes shared by all four donors. Clonotype sharing among donors likely depends on sequencing depth.

This clone showed up just a few times. Its antigen remains unknown. The same CDR3 can be traced to other DNA sequences in this sample. The chain recombines TRBV7-9 with TRBJ1-1, with TRBD1 as a possible D gene (6 bases). This receptor was identified in a man aged 18 to 35 in good health. Some clones in this sample may be carry-over from other donors' samples. The specimen was naive CD4+ T cells from PBMCs. Subset specified: CD45RA+ positively selected. CDR3 bases: TGTGCCAGCAGCCCGGGACAGAACACTGAAGCTTTCTTT. Its translation: CASSPGQNTEAFF.